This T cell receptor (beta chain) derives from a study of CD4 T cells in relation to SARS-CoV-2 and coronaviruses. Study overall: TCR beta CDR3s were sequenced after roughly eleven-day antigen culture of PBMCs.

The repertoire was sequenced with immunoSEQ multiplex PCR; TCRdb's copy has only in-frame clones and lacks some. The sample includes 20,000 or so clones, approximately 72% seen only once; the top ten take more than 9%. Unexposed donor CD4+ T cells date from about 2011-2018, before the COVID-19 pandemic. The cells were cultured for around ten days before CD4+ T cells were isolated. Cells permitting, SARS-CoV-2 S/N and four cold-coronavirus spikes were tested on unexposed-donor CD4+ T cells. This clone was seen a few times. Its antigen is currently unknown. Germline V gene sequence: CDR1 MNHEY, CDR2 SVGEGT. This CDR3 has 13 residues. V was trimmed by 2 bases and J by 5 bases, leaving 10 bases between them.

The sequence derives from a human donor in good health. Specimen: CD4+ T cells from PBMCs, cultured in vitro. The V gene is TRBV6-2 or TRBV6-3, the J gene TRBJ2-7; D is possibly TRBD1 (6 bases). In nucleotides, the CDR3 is TGTGCCAGCAGTTACGACAGGACCAACGAGCAGTACTTC. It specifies CASSYDRTNEQYF.